The 7 T cell receptor beta chains listed next were all sequenced from one sample in a study of CD8 T cells in Susac syndrome. An amount of RNA that ranged from about 0.45 to 1 ug was reverse transcribed with random hexamers. TCRdb recomputed calls from the immunoSEQ multiplex PCR reads with MiXCR, one row per CDR3 protein. The sample includes about 180,000 distinct CDR3 sequences, 94% seen only once; the top ten take 0.12%. Sequences were obtained from CD4+ T cells from PBMCs. The receptors were sampled from a human donor with Susac syndrome.

The chain is built from TRBV20-1 and TRBJ2-3; 7 positions match TRBD1. The CDR3 consists of 15 residues. V trimming: 2 bases; J trimming: 4 bases; junction bases outside the gene matches: 9. Germline CDR1 is DFQATT and CDR2 is SNEGSKA (reference sequence). Here the CDR3 DNA reads TGCAGTGCTAGACCCCCCCTGCAGGGGGCAGATACGCAGTATTTT. Its protein is CSARPPLQGADTQYF.

The chain combines TRBV18 with TRBJ2-3; D call uncertain. V was cut by 5 bases and J by 1 base, with 7 bases left in between. This CDR3 is 13 amino acids long. From germline, CDR1 is KGHSH and CDR2 LQKENI. CDR3 bases: TGTGCCAGCTCAGGGATACGCACAGATACGCAGTATTTT. Encoded protein: CASSGIRTDTQYF. Looking up the rest from reference TRBV18 and TRBJ2-3 gives the full variable domain: NAGVMQNPRHLVRRRGQEARLRCSPMKGHSHVYWYRQLPEEGLKFMVYLQKENIIDESGMPKERFSAEFPKEGPSILRIQQVVRGDSAAYFCASSGIRTDTQYFGPGTRLTVL.

V is TRBV3-1 and J is TRBJ1-4; a weak D match, TRBD1 (6 bases). The CDR3 length is 15 residues. V was clipped by 4 bases and J by 3 bases, with 12 bases between them. The germline gives CDR1 LGHDT, CDR2 YNNKEL (reference sequence). The CDR3 spells CASSPRGWANEKLFF. The CDR3, as DNA: TGTGCCAGCAGCCCCAGGGGATGGGCTAATGAAAAACTGTTTTTT.

The rearrangement joins TRBV29-1 to TRBJ2-1; tentatively, D is TRBD1 (7 bases). The germline V gene has CDR1 SQVTM and CDR2 ANQGSEA. This CDR3 contains 14 residues. Trimming pared 4 bases from V and 0 bases from J, leaving 10 bases between. Here the CDR3 reads CSVAGGSSYNEQFF. CDR3 sequence (DNA): TGCAGCGTTGCAGGGGGGAGCTCCTACAATGAGCAGTTCTTC.

The chain is built from TRBV18 and TRBJ1-1; D is unclear. Trimming left V 6 bases short and J 0 bases short, with 8 bases between. Germline loops: CDR1 KGHSH, CDR2 LQKENI. This CDR3 is 13 amino acids long. For the CDR3, the DNA is TGTGCCAGCTCTACGTCGATGAACACTGAAGCTTTCTTT. Its translation: CASSTSMNTEAFF.

V usage is TRBV5-1 and J usage is TRBJ1-4, with D possibly being TRBD1 (6 bases). The CDR3 length is 16 residues. The V end lost 1 base, the J end lost 2 bases, and 12 bases lay between the germline ends. CDR1 and CDR2 from the germline V gene are SGHRS and YFSETQ. The CDR3 nucleotides are TGCGCCAGCAGCTTGACAGGGACCGCGACTAATGAAAAACTGTTTTTT. This gives the protein CASSLTGTATNEKLFF.

The chain has TRBV5-1 and TRBJ1-5; TRBD1 is a possible D gene (6 bases). There are 15 residues in the CDR3. V lost 1 base to trimming and J lost 3 bases, with 11 bases between them. Germline V CDR1 and CDR2: SGHRS, YFSETQ. CDR3 amino acids: CASSLWGQDNQPQHF. The DNA of the CDR3 is TGCGCCAGCAGCTTGTGGGGACAAGACAATCAGCCCCAGCATTTT.